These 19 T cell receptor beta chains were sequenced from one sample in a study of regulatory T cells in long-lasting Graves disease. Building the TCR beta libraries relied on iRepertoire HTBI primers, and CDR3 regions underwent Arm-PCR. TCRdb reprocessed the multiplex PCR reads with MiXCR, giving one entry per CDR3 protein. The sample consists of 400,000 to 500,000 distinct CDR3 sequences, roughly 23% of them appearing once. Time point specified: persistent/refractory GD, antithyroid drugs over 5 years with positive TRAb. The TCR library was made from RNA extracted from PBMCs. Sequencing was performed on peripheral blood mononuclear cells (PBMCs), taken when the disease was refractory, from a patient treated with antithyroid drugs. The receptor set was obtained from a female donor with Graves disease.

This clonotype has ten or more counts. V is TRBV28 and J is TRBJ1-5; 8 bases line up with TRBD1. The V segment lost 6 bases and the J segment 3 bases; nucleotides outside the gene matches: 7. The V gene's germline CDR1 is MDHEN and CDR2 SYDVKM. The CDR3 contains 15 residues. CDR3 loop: CASSLPGGFNQPQHF. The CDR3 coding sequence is TGTGCCAGCAGCCTCCCAGGGGGCTTCAATCAGCCCCAGCATTTT. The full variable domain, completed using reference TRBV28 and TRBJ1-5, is DVKVTQSSRYLVKRTGEKVFLECVQDMDHENMFWYRQDPGLGLRLIYFSYDVKMKEKGDIPEGYSVSREKKERFSLILESASTNQTSMYLCASSLPGGFNQPQHFGDGTRLSIL.

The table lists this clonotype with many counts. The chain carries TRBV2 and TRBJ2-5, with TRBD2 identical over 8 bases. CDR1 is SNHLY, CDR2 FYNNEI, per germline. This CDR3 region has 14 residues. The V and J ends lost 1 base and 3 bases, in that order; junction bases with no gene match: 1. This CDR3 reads CASSEEAGEETQYF. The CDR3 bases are TGTGCCAGCAGTGAAGAAGCGGGAGAAGAGACCCAGTACTTC.

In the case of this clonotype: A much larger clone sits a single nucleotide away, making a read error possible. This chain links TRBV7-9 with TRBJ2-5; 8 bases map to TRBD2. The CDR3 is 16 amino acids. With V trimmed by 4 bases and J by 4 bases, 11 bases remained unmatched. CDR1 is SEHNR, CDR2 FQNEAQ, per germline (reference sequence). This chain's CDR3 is CASSSPGREGPETQYF. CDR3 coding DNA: TGTGCCAGCAGCTCCCCCGGACGGGAGGGCCCAGAGACCCAGTACTTC.

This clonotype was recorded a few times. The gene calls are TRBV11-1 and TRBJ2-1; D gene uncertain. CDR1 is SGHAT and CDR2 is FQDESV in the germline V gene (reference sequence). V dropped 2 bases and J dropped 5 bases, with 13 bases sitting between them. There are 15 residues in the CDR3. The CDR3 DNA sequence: TGTGCCAGCAGCTTAAAGTCGTCTCTGAACAATGAGCAGTTCTTC. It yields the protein CASSLKSSLNNEQFF.

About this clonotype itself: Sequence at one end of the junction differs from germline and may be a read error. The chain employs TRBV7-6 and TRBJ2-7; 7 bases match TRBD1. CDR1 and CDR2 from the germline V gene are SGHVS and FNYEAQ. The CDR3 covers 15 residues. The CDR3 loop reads CASSPAGTAPMEQCF. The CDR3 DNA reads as TGTGCCAGCAGCCCGGCCGGGACAGCGCCTATGGAGCAGTGCTTC.

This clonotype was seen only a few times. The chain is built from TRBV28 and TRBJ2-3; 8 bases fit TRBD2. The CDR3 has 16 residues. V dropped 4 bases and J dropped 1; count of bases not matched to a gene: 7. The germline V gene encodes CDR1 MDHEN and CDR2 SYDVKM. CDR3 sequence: CASSSLATSGTDTQYF. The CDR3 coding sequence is TGTGCCAGCAGTTCACTAGCGACTAGCGGCACAGATACGCAGTATTTT.

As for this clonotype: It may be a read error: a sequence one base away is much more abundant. CDR3 nucleotide sequence: TGTGCCAGCAGCTTGGCAACGGGACAGGGTTCGGGAGTCCAGCATTTT. It codes for CASSLATGQGSGVQHF. The chain joins TRBV28 to TRBJ1-5; 9 bases match TRBD1. The V and J ends lost 6 bases and 12 bases, in that order; junction bases with no gene match: 18. In germline, CDR1 is MDHEN, CDR2 SYDVKM. This CDR3 contains 16 residues.

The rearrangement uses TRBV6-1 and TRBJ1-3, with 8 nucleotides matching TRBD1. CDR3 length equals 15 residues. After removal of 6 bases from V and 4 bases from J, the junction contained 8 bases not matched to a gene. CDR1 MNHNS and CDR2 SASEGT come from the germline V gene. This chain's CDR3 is CASSLGQGKGNTIYF. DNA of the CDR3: TGTGCCAGCAGCCTCGGACAGGGAAAAGGAAACACCATATATTTT.

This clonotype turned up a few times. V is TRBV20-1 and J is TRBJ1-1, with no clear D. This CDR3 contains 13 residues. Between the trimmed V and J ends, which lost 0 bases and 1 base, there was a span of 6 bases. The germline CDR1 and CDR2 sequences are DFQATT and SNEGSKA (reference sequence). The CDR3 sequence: CSARDLRNTEAFF. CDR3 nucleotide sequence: TGCAGTGCTAGAGATCTCCGGAACACTGAAGCTTTCTTT.

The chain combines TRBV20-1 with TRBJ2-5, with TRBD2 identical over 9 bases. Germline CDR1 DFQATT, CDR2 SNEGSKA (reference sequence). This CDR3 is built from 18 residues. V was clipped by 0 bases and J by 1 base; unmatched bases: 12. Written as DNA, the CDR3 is TGCAGTGCTAGAGAATCGGGACTAGCATTTACCTCCCAAGAGACCCAGTACTTC. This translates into CSARESGLAFTSQETQYF.

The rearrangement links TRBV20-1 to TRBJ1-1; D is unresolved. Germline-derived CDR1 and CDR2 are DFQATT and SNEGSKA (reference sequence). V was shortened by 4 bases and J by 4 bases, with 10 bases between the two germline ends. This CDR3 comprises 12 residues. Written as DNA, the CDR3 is TGCAGTGCTATGGGGATATTCACTGAAGCTTTCTTT. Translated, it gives CSAMGIFTEAFF.

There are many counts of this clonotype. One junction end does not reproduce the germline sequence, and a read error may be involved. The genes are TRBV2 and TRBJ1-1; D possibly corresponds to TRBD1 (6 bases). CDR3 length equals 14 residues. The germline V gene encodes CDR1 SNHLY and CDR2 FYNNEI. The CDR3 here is CASSEAAGDTEAFF. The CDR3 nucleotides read TGTGCCAGCAGCGAAGCGGCAGGGGATACCGAAGCTTTCTTT. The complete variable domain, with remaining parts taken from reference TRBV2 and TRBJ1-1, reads EPEVTQTPSHQVTQMGQEVILRCVPISNHLYFYWYRQILGQKVEFLVSFYNNEISEKSEIFDDQFSVERPDGSNFTLKIRSTKLEDSAMYFCASSEAAGDTEAFFGQGTRLTVV.

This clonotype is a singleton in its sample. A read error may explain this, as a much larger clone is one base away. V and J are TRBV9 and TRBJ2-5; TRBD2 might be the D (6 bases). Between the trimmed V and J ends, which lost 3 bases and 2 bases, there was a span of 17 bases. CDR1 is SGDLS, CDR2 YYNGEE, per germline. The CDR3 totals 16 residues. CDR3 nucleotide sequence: TGTGCCAGCAGCGCAGGAGGGATGGGCCCTCAAGAGACCCAGTACTTC. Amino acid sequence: CASSAGGMGPQETQYF.

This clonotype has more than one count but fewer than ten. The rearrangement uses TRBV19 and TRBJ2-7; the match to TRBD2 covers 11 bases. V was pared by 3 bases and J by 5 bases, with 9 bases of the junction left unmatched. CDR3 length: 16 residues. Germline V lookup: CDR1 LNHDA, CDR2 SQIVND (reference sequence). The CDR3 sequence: CASSIGLAGFNHEQYF. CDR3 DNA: TGTGCCAGTAGTATTGGACTAGCGGGCTTTAACCACGAGCAGTACTTC.

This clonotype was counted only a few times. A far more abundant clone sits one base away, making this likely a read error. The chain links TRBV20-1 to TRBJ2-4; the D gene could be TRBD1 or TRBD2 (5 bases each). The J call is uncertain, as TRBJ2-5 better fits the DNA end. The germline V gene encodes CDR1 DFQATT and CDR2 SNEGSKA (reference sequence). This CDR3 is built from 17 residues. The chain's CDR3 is CSARSLNGGVSYETQYF. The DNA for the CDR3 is TGCAGTGCTCGCTCCCTGAATGGGGGAGTAAGTTATGAGACCCAGTACTTC.

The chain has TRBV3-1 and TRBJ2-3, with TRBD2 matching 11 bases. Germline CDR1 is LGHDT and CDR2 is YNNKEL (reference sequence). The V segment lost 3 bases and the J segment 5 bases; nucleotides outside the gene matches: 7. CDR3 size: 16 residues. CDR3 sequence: CASSHLASGRIDTQYF. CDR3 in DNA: TGTGCCAGCAGCCATTTGGCTAGCGGGAGGATAGATACGCAGTATTTT.

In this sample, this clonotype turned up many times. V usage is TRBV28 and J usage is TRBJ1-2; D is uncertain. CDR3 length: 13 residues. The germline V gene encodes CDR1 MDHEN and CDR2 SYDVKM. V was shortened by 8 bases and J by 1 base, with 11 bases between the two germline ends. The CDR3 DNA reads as TGTGCCAGCGGCCTGGTGGATAACTATGGCTACACCTTC. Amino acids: CASGLVDNYGYTF.

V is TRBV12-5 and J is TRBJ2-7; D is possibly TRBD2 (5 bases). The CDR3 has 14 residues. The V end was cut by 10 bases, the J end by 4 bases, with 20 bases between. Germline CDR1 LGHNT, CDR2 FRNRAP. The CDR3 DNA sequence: TGTGCTACTCCGCGGGCGGAGCGAGTATACGAGCAGTACTTC. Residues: CATPRAERVYEQYF.

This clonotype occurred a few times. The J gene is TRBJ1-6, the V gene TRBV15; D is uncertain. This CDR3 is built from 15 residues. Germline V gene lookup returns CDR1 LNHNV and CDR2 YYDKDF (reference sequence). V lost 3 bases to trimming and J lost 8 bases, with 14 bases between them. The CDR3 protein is CATSRGGQSDSPLHF. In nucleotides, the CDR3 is TGTGCCACCAGCAGGGGAGGGCAGAGCGATTCACCCCTCCACTTT.